These 22 T cell receptor beta chains were all obtained from the same sample, sequenced in a study of blood T cell repertoires in COVID-19 (dated by TCRdb to the early 2020s). The library was generated by the immunoSEQ multiplex PCR assay. Imported from immuneACCESS, the table was reduced by TCRdb to in-frame sequences with V and J called. These copies leave out some clones; in studies compared against another copy, an unresolved V gene accounts for under half, and the cause of the remainder is not known. Here the sample has 280,000 or so clones; over 75% occur a single time. The ten biggest clones cover 13% of the sample. Sequencing was done on a sample of peripheral blood. The receptor set was obtained from a human donor in a cohort sampled during active COVID-19.

The V and J genes are TRBV28 and TRBJ1-2; D is perhaps TRBD1 (6 bases). This CDR3 has 14 residues. Germline CDR1 MDHEN, CDR2 SYDVKM. Trimming removed 2 bases from V and 4 bases from J, with 11 bases in between. The CDR3 loop is CASSLLDRSYGYTF. The CDR3 DNA follows: TGTGCCAGCAGTTTACTGGACAGATCCTATGGCTACACCTTC.

The V call is TRBV5-5, the J call TRBJ2-7; D remains ambiguous. The germline V gene encodes CDR1 SGHKS and CDR2 YYEKEE (reference sequence). The CDR3 runs to 13 residues. V was cut by 2 bases and J by 3 bases, with 9 bases left in between. This chain's CDR3 is CASSFAPVYEQYF. The DNA of the CDR3 is TGTGCCAGCAGCTTCGCCCCGGTCTACGAGCAGTACTTC.

The chain uses TRBV2 and TRBJ2-7; TRBD1 agrees at 9 bases. V lost 4 bases, J lost 5 bases, and 9 bases stayed unmatched. The CDR3 is 15 residues long. The germline V gene has CDR1 SNHLY and CDR2 FYNNEI. The CDR3 sequence: CASSATGTGSHEQYF. Written as DNA, the CDR3 is TGTGCCAGCAGTGCCACCGGGACAGGGTCGCACGAGCAGTACTTC.

V is TRBV30 and J is TRBJ2-7, with 10 positions matching TRBD2. Germline V lookup: CDR1 GTSNPN, CDR2 SVGIG (reference sequence). V trimming: 0 bases; J trimming: 3 bases; junction bases outside the gene matches: 5. This CDR3 contains 15 residues. CDR3 amino acids: CAWSVAGGPFYEQYF. The CDR3 bases are TGTGCCTGGAGTGTAGCGGGAGGGCCTTTCTACGAGCAGTACTTC.

This clone was recorded only once. This chain links TRBV7-8 with TRBJ1-5; perhaps TRBD1 as D (5 bases). The CDR3 contains 15 residues. CDR1 is SGHVS, CDR2 FQNEAQ, per germline. With 1 base removed from V and 9 bases from J, the gap between germline ends came to 16 bases. CDR3 bases: TGTGCCAGCAGCTTAGGGGGAGGGGATGTCTGGCCCCAGCATTTT. It translates to CASSLGGGDVWPQHF.

V usage is TRBV9 and J usage is TRBJ1-4; 7 bases are a match to TRBD1. The CDR3 contains 15 residues. Per germline, CDR1 SGDLS and CDR2 YYNGEE. Trimming cost V 4 bases and J 5 bases; bases outside gene matches: 8. As DNA, the CDR3 is TGTGCCAGCAGCTCCGATCGACAGGGAAATGAAAAACTGTTTTTT. Translating it yields CASSSDRQGNEKLFF.

This clone was observed a few times. This chain joins TRBV4-1 and TRBJ1-2; D gene unclear. Trimming stripped 0 bases from V and 3 bases from J, with 17 bases between. Germline CDR1 is MGHRA and CDR2 is YSYEKL. The CDR3 sequence is 17 residues long. DNA of the CDR3: TGCGCCAGCAGCCAAGAATTGGACTCCTTTAGGGACTATGGCTACACCTTC. Its protein product is CASSQELDSFRDYGYTF.

The sample holds one count of this clone. The chain couples TRBV28 to TRBJ2-3, with TRBD2 matching 10 bases. V was pared by 5 bases and J by 4 bases, with 9 bases of the junction left unmatched. The CDR3 loop spans 16 amino acids. CDR1 is MDHEN, CDR2 SYDVKM, per germline. This chain's CDR3 is CASSPLAGIGPDTQYF. The DNA for the CDR3 is TGTGCCAGCAGTCCACTAGCGGGAATCGGCCCAGATACGCAGTATTTT. Full variable domain (missing parts from reference TRBV28 and TRBJ2-3): DVKVTQSSRYLVKRTGEKVFLECVQDMDHENMFWYRQDPGLGLRLIYFSYDVKMKEKGDIPEGYSVSREKKERFSLILESASTNQTSMYLCASSPLAGIGPDTQYFGPGTRLTVL.

This clone turned up a few times. This chain uses TRBV7-9 with TRBJ1-2; 7 bases align to TRBD1. Losses at the gene ends were 5 bases for V and 6 bases for J; bases not matched to a gene: 15. This CDR3 has 16 amino acids. Per germline, CDR1 SEHNR and CDR2 FQNEAQ (reference sequence). The CDR3 DNA reads TGTGCCAGCAGCCCGGAGTTTGGACAGGCCCGTAATGGCTACACCTTC. Encoded protein: CASSPEFGQARNGYTF.

The chain employs TRBV28 and TRBJ1-5, with TRBD1 matching 9 bases. V dropped 5 bases and J dropped 9; count of bases not matched to a gene: 11. CDR1 and CDR2 (germline): MDHEN, SYDVKM. The CDR3 extends over 15 amino acids. The CDR3 protein is CASSTSGQGYSPQHF. Here the CDR3 DNA reads TGTGCCAGCAGTACCTCGGGACAGGGTTACTCGCCCCAGCATTTT.

The chain has TRBV10-2 and TRBJ2-7; D perhaps matches TRBD2 (5 bases). The CDR3 spans 13 residues. V shed 3 bases and J shed 6 bases, with 12 bases lying between them. Germline CDR1 and CDR2: WSHSY and SAAADI. DNA of the CDR3: TGCGCCAGCAGTGAACTAGTCTCTAGCGAGCAGTACTTC. Translating it yields CASSELVSSEQYF.

The chain uses TRBV2 and TRBJ2-5; 7 bases are shared with TRBD1. From germline, CDR1 is SNHLY and CDR2 FYNNEI. The CDR3 is 14 amino acids. V was pared by 6 bases and J by 1 base, with 5 bases of the junction left unmatched. CDR3 bases: TGTGCCAGCAGAGGGGGACAGATCCAAGAGACCCAGTACTTC. This translates into CASRGGQIQETQYF.

The V gene is TRBV19, the J gene TRBJ2-3, with TRBD2 matching over 16 bases. The germline V gene has CDR1 LNHDA and CDR2 SQIVND (reference sequence). V was clipped by 1 base and J by 7 bases; unmatched bases: 14. This CDR3 is built from 20 residues. This CDR3 reads CASSIAYSGTSGRAENTQYF. The CDR3 nucleotides read TGTGCCAGTAGTATAGCCTACTCCGGGACTAGCGGGAGGGCGGAGAATACGCAGTATTTT.

V gene TRBV29-1 combines with J gene TRBJ1-5; D call uncertain. Looked up from germline, CDR1 is SQVTM and CDR2 is ANQGSEA. This CDR3 has 13 residues. Trimming shortened V by 4 bases and J by 2 bases, and 9 bases separated the two germline ends. CDR3 in amino acids: CSVGGRGNQPQHF. The CDR3 coding sequence is TGCAGCGTTGGAGGGCGCGGCAATCAGCCCCAGCATTTT.

V is TRBV6-2 or TRBV6-3 and J is TRBJ1-2, with D hard to call. The V end lost 4 bases, the J end lost 8 bases, and 14 bases lay between the germline ends. The CDR3 is 13 residues long. CDR1 and CDR2 from the germline V gene are MNHEY and SVGEGT. CDR3 sequence (DNA): TGTGCCAGCAGTTTACAGTGGACGGGAGGCTACACCTTC. Its protein is CASSLQWTGGYTF.

The chain couples TRBV2 to TRBJ1-6; 7 bases line up with TRBD1. Losses at the gene ends were 1 base for V and 7 bases for J; bases not matched to a gene: 1. There are 14 residues in the CDR3. In germline, CDR1 is SNHLY, CDR2 FYNNEI. The CDR3, as DNA: TGTGCCAGCAGTGAAGGGACAGGAAATTCACCCCTCCACTTT. Translation gives CASSEGTGNSPLHF.

The chain recombines TRBV27 with TRBJ2-1; D may be TRBD2 (5 bases). The V gene's germline CDR1 is MNHEY and CDR2 SMNVEV (reference sequence). The CDR3 runs 15 residues. Trimming shortened V by 5 bases and J by 7 bases, and 18 bases separated the two germline ends. The CDR3 nucleotides are TGTGCCAGCAGTCCCTTAGGGAGCGGCCAAAATGAGCAGTTCTTC. Its protein is CASSPLGSGQNEQFF.

The J gene is TRBJ1-2, the V gene TRBV3-1 (or the pseudogene TRBV3-2); unclear D gene. The germline CDR1 and CDR2 sequences are LGHDT and YNNKEL (reference sequence). CDR3 size: 14 residues. V lost 2 bases and J lost 7, with 14 bases in between. Here the CDR3 DNA reads TGTGCCAGCAGCCAAAACGTTGGAACGGGTGGCTACACCTTC. This gives the protein CASSQNVGTGGYTF.

The DNA for the CDR3 is TGTGCCAGCAGTTGGACAGGAAGGGAGCTGTTTTTT. Translated, it gives CASSWTGRELFF. The chain employs TRBV27 and TRBJ2-2; 7 bases line up with TRBD1. Per germline, CDR1 MNHEY and CDR2 SMNVEV (reference sequence). V shed 4 bases and J 9 bases; nucleotides not matched to a gene: 2. The CDR3 covers 12 residues.

V gene TRBV4-1 combines with J gene TRBJ2-7; D gene ambiguous. Germline CDR1 and CDR2: MGHRA and YSYEKL. The CDR3 runs 16 residues. Trimming stripped 2 bases from V and 1 base from J, with 15 bases between. The CDR3, as DNA: TGCGCCAGCAGCCAAAAGCCCTCGCCGATATCCTACGAGCAGTACTTC. It encodes CASSQKPSPISYEQYF.

The gene calls are TRBV5-1 and TRBJ2-3; weak D call: TRBD1 (5 bases). CDR1 SGHRS and CDR2 YFSETQ come from the germline V gene. Trimming cost V 3 bases and J 3 bases, with 14 bases left between them. The CDR3 is 15 amino acids. CDR3 in DNA: TGCGCCAGCAGCTCGAAAGGGGCCGGGACAGATACGCAGTATTTT. It is translated as CASSSKGAGTDTQYF.

This chain uses TRBV28 with TRBJ2-7, with TRBD2 as a possible D gene (6 bases). The CDR3 runs 13 residues. Germline CDR1 reads MDHEN; CDR2 reads SYDVKM. Deletions cut 4 bases from V and 6 bases from J, with 13 bases between. CDR3 protein: CASSYRRGAEQYF. DNA of the CDR3: TGTGCCAGCAGTTACCGCCGCGGGGCCGAGCAGTACTTC.